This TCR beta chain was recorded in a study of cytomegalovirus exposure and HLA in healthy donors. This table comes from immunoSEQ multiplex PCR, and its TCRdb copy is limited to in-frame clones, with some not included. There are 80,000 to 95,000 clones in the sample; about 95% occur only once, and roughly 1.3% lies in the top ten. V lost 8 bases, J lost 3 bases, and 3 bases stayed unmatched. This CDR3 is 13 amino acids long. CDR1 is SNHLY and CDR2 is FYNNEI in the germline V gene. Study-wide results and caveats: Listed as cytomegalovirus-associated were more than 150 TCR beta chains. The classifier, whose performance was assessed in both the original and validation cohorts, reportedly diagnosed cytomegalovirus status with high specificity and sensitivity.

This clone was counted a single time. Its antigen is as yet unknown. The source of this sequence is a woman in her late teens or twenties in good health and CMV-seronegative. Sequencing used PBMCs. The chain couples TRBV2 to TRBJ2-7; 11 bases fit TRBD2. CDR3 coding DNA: TGTGCCAGCGCTACTAGCGGGGGCTACGAGCAGTACTTC. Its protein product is CASATSGGYEQYF. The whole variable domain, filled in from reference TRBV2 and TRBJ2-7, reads EPEVTQTPSHQVTQMGQEVILRCVPISNHLYFYWYRQILGQKVEFLVSFYNNEISEKSEIFDDQFSVERPDGSNFTLKIRSTKLEDSAMYFCASATSGGYEQYFGPGTRLTVT.